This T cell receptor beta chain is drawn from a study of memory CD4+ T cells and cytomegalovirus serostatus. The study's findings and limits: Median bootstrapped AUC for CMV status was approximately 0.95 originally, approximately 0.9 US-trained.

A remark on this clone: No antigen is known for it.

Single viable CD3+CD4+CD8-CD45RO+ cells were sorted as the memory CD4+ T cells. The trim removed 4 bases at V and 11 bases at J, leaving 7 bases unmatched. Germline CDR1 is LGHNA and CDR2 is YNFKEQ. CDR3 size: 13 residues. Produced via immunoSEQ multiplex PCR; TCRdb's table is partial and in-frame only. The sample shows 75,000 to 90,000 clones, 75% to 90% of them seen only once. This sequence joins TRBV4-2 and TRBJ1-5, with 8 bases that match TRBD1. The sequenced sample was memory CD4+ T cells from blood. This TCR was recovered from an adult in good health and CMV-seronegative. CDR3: CASSLTTGEAQHF. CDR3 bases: TGTGCCAGCAGCCTTACGACAGGGGAGGCCCAGCATTTT.